The next 5 T cell receptor beta chains were all read from a single sample in a study of OX40 agonist ivuxolimab in advanced cancers. Some clones are missing from TCRdb's copy, which holds only in-frame ones; the method was immunoSEQ multiplex PCR. Found here are some 66,000 clones, around 87% of them singletons; the top ten hold 0.35% to 0.45%. Sequencing was performed on CD4+ or CD8+ T cells sorted from blood, taken in a trial of the OX40 agonist ivuxolimab. The receptors originated from an adult with an advanced solid tumor such as melanoma, head and neck, liver or kidney cancer.

On this clone itself: Other DNA sequences in the sample encode the same CDR3. The chain recombines TRBV2 with TRBJ1-2; the match to TRBD1 covers 8 bases. Germline-derived CDR1 and CDR2 are SNHLY and FYNNEI. The V segment lost 2 bases and the J segment 5 bases; nucleotides outside the gene matches: 4. This CDR3 is 14 amino acids long. The CDR3 coding sequence is TGTGCCAGCAGTGAACAAGGACAGGGTTATGGCTACACCTTC. Protein sequence: CASSEQGQGYGYTF.

J is TRBJ1-6 and V is TRBV2, with D hard to call. This CDR3 is 13 amino acids long. The V gene lost 7 bases and the J gene lost 4 bases, with 8 bases spanning the gap. Germline CDR1 and CDR2: SNHLY and FYNNEI. CDR3 in DNA: TGTGCCAGCAATGACGATTATAATTCACCCCTCCACTTT. Translated: CASNDDYNSPLHF.

This sequence joins TRBV10-1 and TRBJ2-3; D remains unclear. The germline V gene encodes CDR1 WNHNN and CDR2 SYGVQD (reference sequence). Trimming removed 3 bases at V and 0 bases at J, with 10 bases between. CDR3 length: 15 amino acids. The CDR3 loop reads CASSDPGLSTDTQYF. DNA of the CDR3: TGCGCCAGCAGTGACCCAGGCCTTAGCACAGATACGCAGTATTTT.

This clone was seen more than once but under ten times. The chain has TRBV6-5 and TRBJ1-2; D gene ambiguous. Between the trimmed V and J ends, which lost 7 bases and 3 bases, there was a span of 9 bases. Germline loops: CDR1 MNHEY, CDR2 SVGAGI. This CDR3 has 12 residues. CDR3 bases: TGTGCCAGCAACGCGGCGTACTATGGCTACACCTTC. Translation: CASNAAYYGYTF.

CDR3 DNA: TGTGCCAGCAGCTTAAAGTTCCTTCGGACAGATACGCAGTATTTT. This gives the protein CASSLKFLRTDTQYF. This sequence joins TRBV7-9 and TRBJ2-3, with D unresolved. Germline V gene sequence: CDR1 SEHNR, CDR2 FQNEAQ (reference sequence). V was shortened by 2 bases and J by 3 bases, with 12 bases between the two germline ends. The CDR3 totals 15 residues.